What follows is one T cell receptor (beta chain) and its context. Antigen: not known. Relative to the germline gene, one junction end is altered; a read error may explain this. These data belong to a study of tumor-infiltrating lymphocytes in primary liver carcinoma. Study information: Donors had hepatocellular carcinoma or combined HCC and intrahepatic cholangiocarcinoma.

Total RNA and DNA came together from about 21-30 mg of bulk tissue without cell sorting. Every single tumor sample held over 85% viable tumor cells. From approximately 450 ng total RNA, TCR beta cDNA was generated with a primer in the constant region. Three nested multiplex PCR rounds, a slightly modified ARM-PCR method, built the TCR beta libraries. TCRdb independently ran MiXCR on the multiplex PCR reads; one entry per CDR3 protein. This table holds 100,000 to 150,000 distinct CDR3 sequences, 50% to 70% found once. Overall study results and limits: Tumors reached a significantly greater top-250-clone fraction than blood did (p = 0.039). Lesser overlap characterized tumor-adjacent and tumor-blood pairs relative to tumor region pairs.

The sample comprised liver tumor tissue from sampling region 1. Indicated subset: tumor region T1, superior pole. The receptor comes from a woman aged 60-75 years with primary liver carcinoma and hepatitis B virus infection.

Here the CDR3 reads CASSLDRADTRYF. CDR3 DNA sequence: TGTGCCAGCAGCTTAGACAGGGCTGATACACGGTATTTC. The chain links TRBV11-2 to TRBJ2-3; D possibly corresponds to TRBD1 (5 bases). This CDR3 contains 13 residues. Germline-derived CDR1 and CDR2 are SGHAT and FQNNGV.